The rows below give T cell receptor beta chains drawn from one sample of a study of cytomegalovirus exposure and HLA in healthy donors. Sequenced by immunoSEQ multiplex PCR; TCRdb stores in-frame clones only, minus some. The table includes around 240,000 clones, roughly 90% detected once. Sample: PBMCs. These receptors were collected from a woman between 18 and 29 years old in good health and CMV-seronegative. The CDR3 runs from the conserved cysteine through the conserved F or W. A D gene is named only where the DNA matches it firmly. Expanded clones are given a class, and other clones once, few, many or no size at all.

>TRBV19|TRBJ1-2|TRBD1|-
CASSIEGGAGEGYTF
TGTGCCAGTAGTATAGAAGGGGGCGCGGGTGAGGGCTACACCTTC
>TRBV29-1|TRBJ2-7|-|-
CSVGGGHEQYF
TGCAGCGTTGGAGGGGGTCATGAGCAGTACTTC
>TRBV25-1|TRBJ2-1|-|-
CASSEFGAYNEQFF
TGTGCCAGCAGTGAATTTGGAGCCTACAATGAGCAGTTCTTC
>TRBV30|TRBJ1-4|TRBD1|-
CAYGQDFNEKLFF
TGTGCCTATGGACAGGACTTTAATGAAAAACTGTTTTTT
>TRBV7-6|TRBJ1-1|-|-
CASSLGSSDTEAFF
TGTGCCAGCAGCTTAGGGTCCAGCGATACTGAAGCTTTCTTT
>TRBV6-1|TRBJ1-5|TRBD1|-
CASSPGTAYNQPQHF
TGTGCCAGCAGCCCCGGGACAGCGTACAATCAGCCCCAGCATTTT
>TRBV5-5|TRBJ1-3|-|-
CASSLDQGIDTIYF
TGTGCCAGCAGCCTCGACCAGGGAATTGACACCATATATTTT
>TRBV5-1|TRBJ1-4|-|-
CASSLPRGNEKLFF
TGCGCCAGCAGCCTCCCACGAGGTAATGAAAAACTGTTTTTT
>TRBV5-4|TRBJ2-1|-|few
CASSFSASHEQFF
TGTGCCAGCAGCTTTAGTGCGTCCCATGAGCAGTTCTTC
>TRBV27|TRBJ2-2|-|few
CASSLGAANTGELFF
TGTGCCAGCAGTTTAGGAGCTGCGAACACCGGGGAGCTGTTTTTT
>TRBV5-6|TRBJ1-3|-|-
CASSLGASSGNTIYF
TGTGCCAGCAGCTTGGGAGCAAGCTCTGGAAACACCATATATTTT
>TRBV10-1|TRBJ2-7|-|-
CASSEAGTFYF
TGCGCCAGCAGTGAGGCCGGGACTTTTTACTTC
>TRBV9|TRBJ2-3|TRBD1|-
CASTPGQGYTDTQYF
TGTGCCAGCACCCCGGGACAGGGATACACAGATACGCAGTATTTT
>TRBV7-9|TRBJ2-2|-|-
CASSLVVAGELFF
TGTGCCAGCAGCTTAGTCGTTGCCGGGGAGCTGTTTTTT
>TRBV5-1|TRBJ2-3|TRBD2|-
CASSLGPSGITDTQYF
TGCGCCAGCAGCTTGGGACCCAGCGGGATTACAGATACGCAGTATTTT
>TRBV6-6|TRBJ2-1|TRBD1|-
CASSYIGTGYNEQFF
TGTGCCAGCAGTTACATAGGGACAGGCTACAATGAGCAGTTCTTC
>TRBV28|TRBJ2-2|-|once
CASRSANTGELFF
TGTGCCAGCCGCAGTGCGAACACCGGGGAGCTGTTTTTT
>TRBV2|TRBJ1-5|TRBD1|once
CASRLQGNQDQPQHF
TGTGCCAGCAGGTTACAGGGGAACCAAGATCAGCCCCAGCATTTT
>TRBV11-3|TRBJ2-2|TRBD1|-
CASSPGQGGITGELFF
TGTGCCAGCAGCCCCGGACAGGGAGGCATCACCGGGGAGCTGTTTTTT
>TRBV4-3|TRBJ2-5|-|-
CASSQVGELGETQYF
TGCGCCAGCAGCCAAGTCGGAGAACTAGGGGAGACCCAGTACTTC
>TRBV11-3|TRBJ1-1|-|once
CASSLQGSNTEAFF
TGTGCCAGCAGCTTACAGGGATCGAACACTGAAGCTTTCTTT
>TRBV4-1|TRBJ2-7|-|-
CASSQEAGTYEQYF
TGCGCCAGCAGCCAAGAGGCAGGGACCTACGAGCAGTACTTC
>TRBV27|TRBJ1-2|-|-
CASSPYQTARYGYTF
TGTGCCAGCAGTCCATATCAGACAGCGCGCTATGGCTACACCTTC
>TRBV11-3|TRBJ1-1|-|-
CASSVRGPNTEAFF
TGTGCCAGCAGCGTCAGGGGTCCGAACACTGAAGCTTTCTTT
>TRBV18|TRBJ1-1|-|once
CASLGGSTEAFF
TGTGCCAGCTTAGGCGGCTCCACTGAAGCTTTCTTT
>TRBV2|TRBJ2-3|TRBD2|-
CASTPAAGGSSNTDTQYF
TGTGCCAGCACCCCGGCAGCGGGGGGCTCGTCCAACACAGATACGCAGTATTTT
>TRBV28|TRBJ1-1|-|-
CASNPLQRAGPPEAFF
TGTGCCAGCAACCCCCTTCAAAGGGCAGGGCCGCCTGAAGCTTTCTTT
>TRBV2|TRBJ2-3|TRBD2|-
CASSKSAGSRTDTQYF
TGTGCCAGCAGTAAATCAGCGGGGTCTAGAACAGATACGCAGTATTTT
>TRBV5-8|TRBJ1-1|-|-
CASSFSGGAHTEAFF
TGTGCCAGCAGCTTCAGTGGGGGGGCCCACACTGAAGCTTTCTTT
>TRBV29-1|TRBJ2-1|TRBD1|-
CSSDRESSYNEQFF
TGCAGCTCTGACAGGGAGAGCTCCTACAATGAGCAGTTCTTC
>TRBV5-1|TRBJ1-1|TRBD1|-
CASRSGTGNTEAFF
TGCGCCAGCAGATCTGGGACAGGGAACACTGAAGCTTTCTTT
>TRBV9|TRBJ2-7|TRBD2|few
CASSISGGADEQYF
TGTGCCAGCAGCATTAGCGGGGGGGCCGACGAGCAGTACTTC
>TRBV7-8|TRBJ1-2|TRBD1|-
CASSGRTGGDGYTF
TGTGCCAGCAGCGGACGGACAGGGGGCGATGGCTACACCTTC
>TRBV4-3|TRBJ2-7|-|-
CASSQGTGQPASSYEQYF
TGCGCCAGCAGCCAAGGAACCGGACAGCCGGCAAGCTCCTACGAGCAGTACTTC
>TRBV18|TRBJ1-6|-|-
CASSPQGGNSPLHF
TGTGCCAGCTCACCGCAGGGCGGCAATTCACCCCTCCACTTT
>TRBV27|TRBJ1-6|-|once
CASTDFRVNSPLHF
TGTGCCAGCACCGACTTCAGGGTAAATTCACCCCTCCACTTT
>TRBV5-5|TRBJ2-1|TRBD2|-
CASSPERGPYNEQFF
TGTGCCAGCAGCCCAGAGCGGGGGCCCTACAATGAGCAGTTCTTC
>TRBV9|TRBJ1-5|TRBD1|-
CASSAGQGVDQPQHF
TGTGCCAGCAGCGCGGGACAGGGAGTCGATCAGCCCCAGCATTTT
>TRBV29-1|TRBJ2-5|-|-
CSVEVGGETQYF
TGCAGCGTTGAAGTGGGGGGTGAGACCCAGTACTTC
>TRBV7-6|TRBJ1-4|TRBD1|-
CASSQGQGVNEKLFF
TGTGCCAGCAGCCAAGGACAGGGGGTTAATGAAAAACTGTTTTTT
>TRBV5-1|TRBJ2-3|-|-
CASSLGRGITDTQYF
TGCGCCAGCAGCTTGGGGCGCGGGATCACAGATACGCAGTATTTT
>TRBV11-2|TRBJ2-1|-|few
CASSLTGDNEQFF
TGTGCCAGCAGCCTGACGGGGGACAATGAGCAGTTCTTC
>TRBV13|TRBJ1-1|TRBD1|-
CASSLLKGTALNTEAFF
TGTGCCAGCAGCTTATTGAAAGGGACAGCCCTGAACACTGAAGCTTTCTTT
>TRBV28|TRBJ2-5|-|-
CASSLEETQYF
TGTGCCAGCAGTTTAGAGGAGACCCAGTACTTC
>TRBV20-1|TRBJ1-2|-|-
CSARDLRGYTF
TGCAGTGCTAGAGATCTACGTGGCTACACCTTC
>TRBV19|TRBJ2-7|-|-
CASSLQVGSSYEQYF
TGTGCCAGTAGTCTTCAGGTAGGGAGCTCCTACGAGCAGTACTTC
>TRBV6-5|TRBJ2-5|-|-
CASSRLSRGQETQYF
TGTGCCAGCAGTCGCTTGAGCCGGGGACAAGAGACCCAGTACTTC
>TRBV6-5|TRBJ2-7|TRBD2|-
CASSYGGGSYEQYF
TGTGCCAGCAGTTACGGCGGGGGCTCCTACGAGCAGTACTTC
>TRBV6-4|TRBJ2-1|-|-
CASSPYSSYGEQFF
TGTGCCAGCAGTCCGTATTCTAGTTACGGTGAGCAGTTCTTC
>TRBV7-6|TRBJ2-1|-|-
CATGGGYNEQFF
TGTGCCACCGGGGGTGGGTACAATGAGCAGTTCTTC
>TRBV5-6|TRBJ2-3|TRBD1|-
CASSLPLTGGGTDTQYF
TGTGCCAGCAGCCTACCCCTGACAGGGGGTGGCACAGATACGCAGTATTTT